This T cell receptor beta chain emerged from a study of cytomegalovirus exposure and HLA in healthy donors. Study-wide findings and caveats: Later work found that TCR association rates differed between HLA loci; DRB1 had the most and HLA-C the fewest. CMV antigen specificity was confirmed in vitro for three CMV-associated chains.

The V gene lost 1 base and the J gene lost 7 bases, with 14 bases spanning the gap. Germline lookup yields CDR1 SGHTA and CDR2 FQGNSA. This CDR3 contains 15 residues. The study ran its PCR with 60 Vbeta and 13 Jbeta primers. Here immunoSEQ multiplex PCR was the method, and the copy in TCRdb shows in-frame clones only, minus some. The top ten clones hold 1% of a sample with roughly 150,000 clones, 85% of them seen once. A note on this clone: Its antigen is unknown.

This sequence originates from a boy younger than 10 in good health and CMV-seronegative. This chain links TRBV7-2 with TRBJ1-5; perhaps TRBD1 as D (5 bases). The sample consisted of PBMCs. CDR3 sequence: CASSLVQGGEQPQHF. The CDR3 DNA sequence: TGTGCCAGCAGCTTAGTCCAGGGAGGTGAACAGCCCCAGCATTTT. Variable domain in full (rest from reference TRBV7-2 and TRBJ1-5): GAGVSQSPSNKVTEKGKDVELRCDPISGHTALYWYRQSLGQGLEFLIYFQGNSAPDKSGLPSDRFSAERTGGSVSTLTIQRTQQEDSAVYLCASSLVQGGEQPQHFGDGTRLSIL.